The 11 T cell receptor beta chains below were found in one sample sequenced in a study of blood T cell repertoires in COVID-19. Some clones are missing from TCRdb's copy, which holds only in-frame ones; the method was immunoSEQ multiplex PCR. The sample lists about 130,000 clones, around 89% occurring once. Input material: peripheral blood. Receptors originate from a man aged 55 to 70 with COVID-19, enrolled during active disease.

This chain joins TRBV5-1 and TRBJ2-7; 8 bases align to TRBD1. V lost 6 bases and J lost 3; bases outside the gene matches: 5. Germline V gene sequence: CDR1 SGHRS, CDR2 YFSETQ. This CDR3 has 13 amino acids. CDR3 amino acids: CASTDRVGYEQYF. DNA of the CDR3: TGCGCCAGCACGGACAGGGTAGGCTACGAGCAGTACTTC.

This rearrangement joins TRBV18 to TRBJ1-6; possibly TRBD1 for D (6 bases). With 6 bases removed from V and 6 bases from J, the gap between germline ends came to 15 bases. CDR1 and CDR2 (germline): KGHSH, LQKENI. The CDR3 has 15 amino acids. The CDR3 nucleotides read TGTGCCAGCTCCTCAGGACAGATGGGTAATTCACCCCTCCACTTT. Amino acid sequence: CASSSGQMGNSPLHF.

The chain is built from TRBV7-9 and TRBJ1-4; D call uncertain. The CDR3 length is 14 residues. V shed 4 bases and J shed 5 bases, with 11 bases lying between them. Germline CDR1 is SEHNR and CDR2 is FQNEAQ (reference sequence). The CDR3 DNA is TGTGCCAGCAGCTGGACGGGGTTAAATGAAAAACTGTTTTTT. Protein sequence: CASSWTGLNEKLFF.

This clone came up once. J is TRBJ2-4 and V is TRBV5-1; 7 bases align to TRBD1. Trimming at V came to 3 bases and at J to 0 bases, leaving 6 bases not matched to a gene. The germline V gene has CDR1 SGHRS and CDR2 YFSETQ. The CDR3 has 16 amino acids. The CDR3 here is CASSWGQSLAKNIQYF. As DNA, the CDR3 is TGCGCCAGCAGCTGGGGACAGTCTCTAGCCAAAAACATTCAGTACTTC.

The chain is built from TRBV5-1 and TRBJ2-5, with D possibly matching TRBD1 (6 bases). CDR1 and CDR2 (germline): SGHRS, YFSETQ. This CDR3 is 15 amino acids long. Trimming pared 4 bases from V and 5 bases from J, leaving 18 bases between. This CDR3 reads CASSRDIRGGETQYF. CDR3 in DNA: TGCGCCAGCAGCCGGGACATTCGAGGCGGGGAGACCCAGTACTTC.

The V gene is TRBV14, the J gene TRBJ1-2; TRBD1 agrees at 8 bases. This CDR3 spans 15 amino acids. J lost 4 bases, V lost 4 bases, and 8 bases had no gene match. CDR1 is SGHDN, CDR2 FVKESK, per germline. CDR3 residues: CASSPIDDRGYGYTF. Here the CDR3 DNA reads TGTGCCAGCAGCCCAATCGACGACAGGGGCTATGGCTACACCTTC.

V and J are TRBV7-9 and TRBJ1-5; no clear D gene. V gave up 4 bases and J gave up 7 bases, with 14 bases separating them. Germline V CDR1 and CDR2: SEHNR, FQNEAQ (reference sequence). This CDR3 is built from 14 residues. The CDR3 protein is CASSSNRDQQPQHF. CDR3 nucleotide sequence: TGTGCCAGCAGCTCAAACCGGGATCAGCAGCCCCAGCATTTT.

The chain combines TRBV5-1 with TRBJ1-2; 9 bases align to TRBD1. Germline CDR1 SGHRS, CDR2 YFSETQ. V lost 4 bases and J lost 2; bases outside the gene matches: 6. The CDR3 consists of 15 residues. CDR3 bases: TGCGCCAGCAGCCCACCCGGGACAGGGAACTATGGCTACACCTTC. Protein product: CASSPPGTGNYGYTF.

This chain's CDR3 is CASSPMTGQLAKNIQYF. CDR3 coding DNA: TGCGCCAGCAGCCCAATGACAGGACAACTAGCCAAAAACATTCAGTACTTC. V gene TRBV5-1 combines with J gene TRBJ2-4, with D tentatively TRBD1 (6 bases). The length of the CDR3 is 17 residues. The germline gives CDR1 SGHRS, CDR2 YFSETQ. V was clipped by 4 bases and J by 0 bases, with 17 bases between them.

CDR3 in amino acids: CASSQVAGGPVGETQYF. Here the CDR3 DNA reads TGTGCCAGCAGCCAAGTAGCGGGGGGACCCGTGGGAGAGACCCAGTACTTC. The genes are TRBV4-2 and TRBJ2-5; 10 bases match TRBD2. The junction had 9 bases not matched to a gene; V was cut back by 1 base and J by 4 bases. CDR3 size: 17 residues. Germline V gene lookup returns CDR1 LGHNA and CDR2 YNFKEQ.

V usage is TRBV7-2 and J usage is TRBJ1-3; D unclear. Germline CDR1 is SGHTA and CDR2 is FQGNSA. V lost 2 bases and J lost 0, with 8 bases in between. This CDR3 is built from 15 residues. CDR3 loop: CASSLQAFSGNTIYF. CDR3 DNA: TGTGCCAGCAGCTTACAAGCGTTCTCTGGAAACACCATATATTTT. Full variable domain (outside the CDR3, taken from reference TRBV7-2 and TRBJ1-3): GAGVSQSPSNKVTEKGKDVELRCDPISGHTALYWYRQSLGQGLEFLIYFQGNSAPDKSGLPSDRFSAERTGGSVSTLTIQRTQQEDSAVYLCASSLQAFSGNTIYFGEGSWLTVV.